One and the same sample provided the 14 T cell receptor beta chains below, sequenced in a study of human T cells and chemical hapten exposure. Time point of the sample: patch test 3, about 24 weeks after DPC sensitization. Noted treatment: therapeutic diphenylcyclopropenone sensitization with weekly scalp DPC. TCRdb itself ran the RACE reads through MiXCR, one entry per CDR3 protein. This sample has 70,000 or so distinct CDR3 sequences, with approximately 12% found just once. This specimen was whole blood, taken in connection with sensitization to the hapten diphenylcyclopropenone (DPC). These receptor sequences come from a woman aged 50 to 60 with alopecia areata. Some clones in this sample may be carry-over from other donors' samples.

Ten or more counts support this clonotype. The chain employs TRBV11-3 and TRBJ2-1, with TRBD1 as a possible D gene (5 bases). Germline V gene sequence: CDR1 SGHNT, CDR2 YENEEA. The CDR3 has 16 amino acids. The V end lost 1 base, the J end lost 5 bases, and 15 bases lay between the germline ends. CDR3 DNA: TGTGCCAGCAGCTTAGGTGTTAGTGGGGCAGACAATGAGCAGTTCTTC. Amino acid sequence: CASSLGVSGADNEQFF.

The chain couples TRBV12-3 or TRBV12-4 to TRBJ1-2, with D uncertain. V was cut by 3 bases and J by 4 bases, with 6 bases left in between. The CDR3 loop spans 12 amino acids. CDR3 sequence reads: CASSFSFYGYTF. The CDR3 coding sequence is TGTGCCAGCAGTTTCTCCTTCTATGGCTACACCTTC.

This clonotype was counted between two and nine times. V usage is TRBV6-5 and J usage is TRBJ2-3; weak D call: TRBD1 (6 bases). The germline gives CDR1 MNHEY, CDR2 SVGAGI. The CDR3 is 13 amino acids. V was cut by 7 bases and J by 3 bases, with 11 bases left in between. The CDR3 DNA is TGTGCCAGCACAAAAACAGGGACAGATACGCAGTATTTT. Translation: CASTKTGTDTQYF.

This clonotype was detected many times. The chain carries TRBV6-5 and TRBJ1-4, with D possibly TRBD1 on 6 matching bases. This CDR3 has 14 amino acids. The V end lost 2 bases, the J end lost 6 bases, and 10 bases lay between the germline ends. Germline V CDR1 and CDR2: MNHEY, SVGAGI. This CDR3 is CASSYKGGDEKLFF. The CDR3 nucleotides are TGTGCCAGCAGTTACAAGGGGGGGGATGAAAAACTGTTTTTT.

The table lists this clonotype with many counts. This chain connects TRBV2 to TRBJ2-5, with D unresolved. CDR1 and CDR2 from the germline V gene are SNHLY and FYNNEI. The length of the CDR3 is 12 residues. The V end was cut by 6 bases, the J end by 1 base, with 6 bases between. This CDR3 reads CASSSSQETQYF. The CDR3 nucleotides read TGTGCCAGCAGCAGCAGCCAAGAGACCCAGTACTTC.

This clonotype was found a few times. The CDR3 nucleotides are TGTGCCAGCAGCTTAGGGGGAAGAACTGAAGCTTTCTTT. Translated: CASSLGGRTEAFF. J is TRBJ1-1 and V is TRBV7-2; no firm D call. V lost 1 base, J lost 5 bases, and 8 bases lay in between. In germline, CDR1 is SGHTA, CDR2 FQGNSA. This CDR3 is 13 amino acids long.

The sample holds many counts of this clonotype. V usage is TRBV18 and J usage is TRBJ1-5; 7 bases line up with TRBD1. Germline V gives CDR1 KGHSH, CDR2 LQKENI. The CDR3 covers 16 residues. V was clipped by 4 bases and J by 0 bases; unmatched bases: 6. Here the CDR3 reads CASSLQTGHSNQPQHF. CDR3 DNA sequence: TGTGCCAGCTCACTTCAGACAGGGCATAGCAATCAGCCCCAGCATTTT.

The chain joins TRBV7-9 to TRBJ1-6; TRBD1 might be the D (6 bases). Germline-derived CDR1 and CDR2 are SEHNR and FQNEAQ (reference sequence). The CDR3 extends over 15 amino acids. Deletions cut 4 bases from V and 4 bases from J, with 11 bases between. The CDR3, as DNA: TGTGCCAGCAGCTCGGGGGCTATTTATAATTCACCCCTCCACTTT. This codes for CASSSGAIYNSPLHF.

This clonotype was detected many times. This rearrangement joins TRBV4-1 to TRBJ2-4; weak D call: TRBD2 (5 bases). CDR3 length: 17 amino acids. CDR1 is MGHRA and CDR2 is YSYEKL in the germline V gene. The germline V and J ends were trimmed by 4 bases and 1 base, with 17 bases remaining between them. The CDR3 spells CASSRGWSRDAKNIQYF. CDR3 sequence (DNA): TGCGCCAGCAGCCGCGGGTGGAGCCGAGACGCCAAAAACATTCAGTACTTC.

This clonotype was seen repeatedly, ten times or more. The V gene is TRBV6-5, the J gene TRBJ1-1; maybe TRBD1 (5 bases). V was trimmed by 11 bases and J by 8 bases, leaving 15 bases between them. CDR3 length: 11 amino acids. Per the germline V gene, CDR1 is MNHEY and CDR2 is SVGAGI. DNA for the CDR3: TGTGCCGCGGGGCACCACCTAGAAGCTTTCTTT. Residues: CAAGHHLEAFF.

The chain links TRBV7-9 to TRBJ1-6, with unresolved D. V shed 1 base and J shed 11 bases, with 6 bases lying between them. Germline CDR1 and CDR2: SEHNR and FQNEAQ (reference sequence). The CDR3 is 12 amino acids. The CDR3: CASSLEVPPLHF. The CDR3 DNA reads TGTGCCAGCAGCTTAGAGGTTCCACCCCTCCACTTT.

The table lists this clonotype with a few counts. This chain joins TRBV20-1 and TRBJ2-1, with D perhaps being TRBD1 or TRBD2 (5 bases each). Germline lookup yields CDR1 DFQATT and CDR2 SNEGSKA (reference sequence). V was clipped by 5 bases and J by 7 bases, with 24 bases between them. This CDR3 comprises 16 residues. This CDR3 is CSAGRVRLLGENEQFF. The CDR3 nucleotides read TGCAGTGCTGGACGGGTCCGTCTGTTGGGGGAGAATGAGCAGTTCTTC.

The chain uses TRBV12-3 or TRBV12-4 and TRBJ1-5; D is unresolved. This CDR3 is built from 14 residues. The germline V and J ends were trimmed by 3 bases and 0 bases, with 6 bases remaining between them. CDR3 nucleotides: TGTGCCAGCAGTTTCCACAGTAGCAATCAGCCCCAGCATTTT. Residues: CASSFHSSNQPQHF.

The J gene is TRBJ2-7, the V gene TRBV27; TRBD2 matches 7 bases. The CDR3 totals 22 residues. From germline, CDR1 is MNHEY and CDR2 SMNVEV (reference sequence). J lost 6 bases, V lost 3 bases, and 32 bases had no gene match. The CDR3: CASSFGAGGIGRAGNSQAEQYF. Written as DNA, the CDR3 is TGTGCCAGCAGTTTCGGGGCAGGCGGGATAGGGAGGGCCGGAAATTCACAAGCCGAGCAGTACTTC.